What follows are 5 T cell receptor beta chains derived from one specimen sequenced in a study of blood T cell repertoires in COVID-19. Data came from immunoSEQ multiplex PCR; TCRdb stores just in-frame clones and leaves some out. The sample lists some 220,000 clones; approximately 85% were seen once. Sequencing was performed on peripheral blood. These TCRs come from a woman in her 70s with COVID-19, enrolled during active disease.

The CDR3 here is CASSQGTVSYNEQFF. The DNA for the CDR3 is TGCGCCAGCAGCCAGGGGACAGTCTCCTACAATGAGCAGTTCTTC. The genes are TRBV4-1 and TRBJ2-1, with 7 positions matching TRBD1. V dropped 3 bases and J dropped 0; count of bases not matched to a gene: 2. Germline lookup yields CDR1 MGHRA and CDR2 YSYEKL. CDR3 length: 15 amino acids.

This rearrangement joins TRBV19 to TRBJ1-1; 9 nucleotides match TRBD1. Trimming took 9 bases from V and 6 from J; bases not matched to a gene: 8. The germline gives CDR1 LNHDA, CDR2 SQIVND (reference sequence). This CDR3 is built from 13 residues. CDR3: CASDRGEGPEAFF. CDR3 bases: TGTGCCAGCGACAGGGGGGAAGGGCCTGAAGCTTTCTTT.

This clone has a single count. The genes are TRBV12-5 and TRBJ2-7; 9 bases are a match to TRBD2. This CDR3 is built from 18 residues. Germline assignment: CDR1 LGHNT and CDR2 FRNRAP. V lost 6 bases, J lost 0 bases, and 15 bases stayed unmatched. CDR3 region: CASGKGSERGAFSYEQYF. As DNA, the CDR3 is TGTGCTAGTGGAAAGGGCTCTGAGCGGGGGGCTTTCTCCTACGAGCAGTACTTC.

This sequence joins TRBV4-3 and TRBJ2-2, with D maybe TRBD2 (6 bases). CDR1 LGHNA and CDR2 YSLEER come from the germline V gene. V lost 2 bases and J lost 1, with 11 bases in between. This CDR3 region has 16 residues. This CDR3 is CASSQPSVGNTGELFF. Written as DNA, the CDR3 is TGCGCCAGCAGCCAACCTAGCGTAGGGAACACCGGGGAGCTGTTTTTT.

The CDR3 sequence is CASSPRTSGISHEQFF. The CDR3 coding sequence is TGTGCCAGCAGCCCCCGGACTAGCGGGATCTCCCATGAGCAGTTCTTC. This chain links TRBV4-2 with TRBJ2-1, with 12 bases fitting TRBD2. The V gene's germline CDR1 is LGHNA and CDR2 YNFKEQ. CDR3 size: 16 residues. V was clipped by 4 bases and J by 8 bases; unmatched bases: 9.